This TCR beta chain was retrieved from a study of T-cell memory formation after mild COVID-19. TCRdb re-derived calls from the 5' RACE reads in MiXCR, one entry per CDR3 protein. This sample has 310,000 or so distinct CDR3 sequences, with roughly 15% found just once. This CDR3 contains 14 residues. The germline gives CDR1 SEHNR, CDR2 FQNEAQ (reference sequence). V was pared by 5 bases and J by 7 bases, with 10 bases of the junction left unmatched. Material for sequencing was PBMCs or a T cell subset sorted from them (not recorded which). The TCR comes from a man between 18 and 29 years old who had mild COVID-19 (a few samples of this study predate the infection). Cell type and time point are not known. The rearrangement uses TRBV7-9 and TRBJ1-2; TRBD1 matches at 7 bases. The CDR3 DNA sequence: TGTGCCAGCAGCCCAGTGCAGGGGGGGACTGGCTACACCTTC. This gives the protein CASSPVQGGTGYTF.